The rows below give T cell receptor beta chains drawn from one sample of a study of Tregs in tolerant kidney transplant recipients. Produced via immunoSEQ multiplex PCR; TCRdb's table is partial and in-frame only. Of some 70,000 clones in the sample, approximately 91% were seen once. Material: CD4+ T cells from blood, obtained before the transplant. These receptor sequences come from a human donor who received a combined kidney and bone marrow transplant. CDR3s include the opening cysteine and the closing phenylalanine or tryptophan. A D gene is named only where the DNA matches it firmly. Only part of the rows carry a size: once, few, many, or a class if the clone is expanded.

J gene,D gene,V gene,clone size,CDR3 protein,CDR3 DNA
TRBJ1-1,TRBD1,TRBV5-1,NA,CASSLLYGQGVTFF,TGCGCCAGCAGCCTACTTTATGGACAGGGGGTAACTTTCTTT
TRBJ2-1,NA,TRBV2,NA,CASSELDSNNEQFF,TGTGCCAGCAGTGAATTGGACAGCAACAATGAGCAGTTCTTC
TRBJ2-1,NA,TRBV5-1,NA,CASSLAIGRPPGDEQFF,TGCGCCAGCAGCTTGGCTATTGGGCGACCCCCCGGCGATGAGCAGTTCTTC
TRBJ1-2,TRBD1,TRBV19,NA,CASSTPGTGRYGYTF,TGTGCCAGTAGTACCCCCGGGACAGGGCGCTATGGCTACACCTTC
TRBJ2-7,TRBD1,TRBV18,NA,CASSTQTQGPYEQYF,TGTGCCAGCTCAACCCAAACACAGGGGCCCTACGAGCAGTACTTC
TRBJ1-1,NA,TRBV5-1,NA,CASSLVGGAGTEAFF,TGCGCCAGCAGCTTGGTCGGTGGGGCCGGCACTGAAGCTTTCTTT
TRBJ1-3,TRBD1,TRBV18,NA,CASSPTGTGGNTIYF,TGTGCCAGCTCACCAACCGGGACAGGGGGAAACACCATATATTTT
TRBJ2-7,TRBD1,TRBV23-1,NA,CASSQSHRGPTSGEQYF,TGCGCCAGCAGTCAATCCCACAGGGGGCCCACATCGGGCGAGCAGTACTTC
TRBJ1-2,TRBD1,TRBV5-8,few,CASSIGQVVLHGYTF,TGTGCCAGCAGCATAGGACAGGTGGTTCTGCATGGCTACACCTTC
TRBJ1-1,NA,TRBV19,NA,CASSIGWRTLGENTEAFF,TGTGCCAGTAGTATTGGGTGGCGCACGTTAGGAGAGAACACTGAAGCTTTCTTT
TRBJ2-3,TRBD2,TRBV7-9,NA,CASSPGLANRELTDTQYF,TGTGCCAGCAGTCCGGGACTAGCGAACCGCGAGCTCACAGATACGCAGTATTTT
TRBJ2-3,TRBD2,TRBV7-2,NA,CASSSVGLAAGGTQYF,TGTGCCAGCAGCTCCGTTGGACTAGCGGCCGGGGGTACGCAGTATTTT
TRBJ1-2,TRBD1,TRBV28,NA,CASSGRGRYGYTF,TGTGCCAGCAGTGGAAGGGGGCGATATGGCTACACCTTC
TRBJ2-1,TRBD1,TRBV30,NA,CAWSGTGGRNEQFF,TGTGCCTGGAGTGGTACAGGGGGTAGGAATGAGCAGTTCTTC
TRBJ1-2,TRBD1,TRBV28,NA,CASSLSHGTGTFGYTF,TGTGCCAGCAGTTTATCCCATGGGACAGGGACTTTTGGCTACACCTTC
TRBJ1-2,TRBD1,TRBV30,once,CAWSVQGAIGGYTF,TGTGCCTGGAGTGTACAGGGGGCCATTGGGGGCTACACCTTC
TRBJ2-1,NA,TRBV28,NA,CASSLGGASYNEQFF,TGTGCCAGCAGTCTCGGAGGGGCCTCCTACAATGAGCAGTTCTTC
TRBJ1-5,NA,TRBV30,NA,CAWSVLWEIGQPQHF,TGTGCCTGGAGTGTACTTTGGGAGATTGGTCAGCCCCAGCATTTT
TRBJ1-1,NA,TRBV29-1,NA,CSVEGQMNTEAFF,TGCAGCGTTGAAGGGCAGATGAACACTGAAGCTTTCTTT
TRBJ2-3,TRBD1,TRBV4-1,NA,CASRLQGASTDTQYF,TGCGCCAGCAGACTACAGGGGGCGAGCACAGATACGCAGTATTTT
TRBJ2-7,TRBD1,TRBV5-4,NA,CASSLQGALTYEQYF,TGTGCCAGCAGCCTACAGGGGGCACTGACCTACGAGCAGTACTTC
TRBJ2-7,TRBD2,TRBV28,NA,CASSGGLASYEQYF,TGTGCCAGCAGCGGGGGACTAGCGAGCTACGAGCAGTACTTC
TRBJ2-7,NA,TRBV19,NA,CASSAGPVHEQYF,TGTGCCAGTAGTGCGGGCCCTGTCCACGAGCAGTACTTC
TRBJ2-1,TRBD2,TRBV19,once,CASSTAAWTSGSANEQFF,TGTGCCAGTAGTACGGCCGCCTGGACTAGCGGGAGTGCAAATGAGCAGTTCTTC
TRBJ2-1,TRBD2,TRBV27,NA,CASRPGGDSYNEQFF,TGTGCCAGCAGGCCGGGAGGGGATTCCTACAATGAGCAGTTCTTC
TRBJ2-1,TRBD1,TRBV19,NA,CASSYSGTASYNEQFF,TGTGCCAGTAGTTACTCCGGGACAGCTTCCTACAATGAGCAGTTCTTC
TRBJ1-1,NA,TRBV7-3,once,CASSLTANTEAFF,TGTGCCAGCAGCTTAACGGCTAACACTGAAGCTTTCTTT
TRBJ1-5,TRBD1,TRBV6-5,NA,CASRTTGGLGQPQHF,TGTGCCAGCAGGACGACAGGGGGCTTGGGACAGCCCCAGCATTTT
TRBJ2-3,TRBD2,TRBV19,NA,CASSTGGRAGTDTQYF,TGTGCCAGTAGTACGGGCGGGAGGGCCGGCACAGATACGCAGTATTTT
TRBJ2-1,TRBD1,TRBV2,few,CASSEATPDRGNNEQFF,TGTGCCAGCAGTGAAGCAACCCCGGACAGGGGAAACAATGAGCAGTTCTTC
TRBJ1-5,TRBD1,TRBV18,medium-sized,CASSRDDRGGQPQHF,TGTGCCAGCTCCCGAGACGACAGGGGAGGTCAGCCCCAGCATTTT
TRBJ2-1,NA,TRBV9,few,CASSVNGGSYNEQFF,TGTGCCAGCAGCGTAAACGGGGGCTCCTACAATGAGCAGTTCTTC
TRBJ1-1,TRBD1,TRBV4-1,NA,CASSQYGQGMGFWSGTEAFF,TGCGCCAGCAGCCAATATGGACAGGGGATGGGTTTTTGGTCGGGCACTGAAGCTTTCTTT
TRBJ1-2,TRBD1,TRBV10-3,NA,CATSGQGANYGYTF,TGTGCCACCTCGGGACAGGGAGCTAACTATGGCTACACCTTC
TRBJ1-4,NA,TRBV4-2,NA,CASSRREVSNEKLFF,TGTGCCAGCAGCCGCCGGGAGGTCAGTAATGAAAAACTGTTTTTT
TRBJ2-6,TRBD2,TRBV9,NA,CASSVGLASGANVLTF,TGTGCCAGCAGCGTAGGACTAGCTTCTGGGGCCAACGTCCTGACTTTC
TRBJ2-1,NA,TRBV5-4,NA,CASSLAGLASTNEQFF,TGTGCCAGCAGCTTGGCCGGTCTAGCGTCGACCAATGAGCAGTTCTTC
TRBJ2-3,TRBD1,TRBV30,NA,CAWGGTGGLHTDTQYF,TGTGCCTGGGGCGGGACAGGGGGATTGCACACAGATACGCAGTATTTT
TRBJ1-5,NA,TRBV28,NA,CASSPWGGMGNQPQHF,TGTGCCAGCAGTCCGTGGGGGGGAATGGGCAATCAGCCCCAGCATTTT
TRBJ2-2,NA,TRBV20-1,once,CSAQGELFF,TGCAGTGCTCAGGGGGAGCTGTTTTTT
TRBJ2-1,TRBD2,TRBV14,NA,CASTQEAGRRQFF,TGTGCCAGCACCCAGGAAGCCGGGAGGCGGCAGTTCTTC
TRBJ2-7,NA,TRBV7-9,NA,CASSPRVGGHGTENLKQYF,TGTGCCAGCAGCCCGAGGGTGGGGGGGCACGGGACCGAGAACCTCAAGCAGTACTTC